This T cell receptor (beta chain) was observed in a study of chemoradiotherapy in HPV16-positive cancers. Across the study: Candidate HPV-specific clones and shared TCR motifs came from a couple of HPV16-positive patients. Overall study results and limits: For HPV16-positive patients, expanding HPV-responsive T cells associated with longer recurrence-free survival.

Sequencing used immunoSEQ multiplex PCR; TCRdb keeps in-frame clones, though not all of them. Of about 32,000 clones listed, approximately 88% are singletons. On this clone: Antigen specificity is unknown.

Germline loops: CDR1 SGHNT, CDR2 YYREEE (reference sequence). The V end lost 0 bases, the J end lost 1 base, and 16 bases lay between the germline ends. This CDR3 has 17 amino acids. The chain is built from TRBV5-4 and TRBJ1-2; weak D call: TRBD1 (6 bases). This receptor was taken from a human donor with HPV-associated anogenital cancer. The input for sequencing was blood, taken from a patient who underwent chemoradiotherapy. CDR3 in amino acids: CASSLGDRRQHNYGYTF. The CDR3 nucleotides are TGTGCCAGCAGCTTGGGCGACAGGCGCCAGCATAACTATGGCTACACCTTC.